A selection of T cell receptor beta chains follows, all from one sample in a study of CD8 T cells in ankylosing spondylitis. TCRdb independently ran MiXCR on the 5' RACE reads; one entry per CDR3 protein. This table has some 70,000 distinct CDR3 sequences, roughly 5% appearing once. Sequences were obtained from blood, either unsorted or a sorted T cell fraction (not recorded which). Receptors originate from a male donor with ankylosing spondylitis or in good health (not recorded which). CDR3s include the opening cysteine and the closing phenylalanine or tryptophan. The D gene is left open where the match is weak. Some rows have no size entry. The others give once, few or many, or a class for an expanded clone.

V	D	J	size	CDR3	DNA
TRBV10-3	TRBD1	TRBJ1-4	many	CAISEDRVERKLFF	TGTGCCATCAGTGAAGACAGGGTGGAGAGAAAACTGTTTTTT
TRBV28	NA	TRBJ2-2	many	CASSLRQGRRELFF	TGTGCCAGCAGTTTACGGCAGGGAAGACGGGAGCTGTTTTTT
TRBV9	NA	TRBJ2-2	NA	CASSVGGGTTGELFF	TGTGCCAGCAGCGTAGGAGGGGGGACCACCGGGGAGCTGTTTTTT
TRBV4-2	NA	TRBJ2-1	many	CASSQDLGAYNEQFF	TGTGCCAGCAGCCAAGATTTGGGGGCTTACAATGAGCAGTTCTTC
TRBV5-4	NA	TRBJ2-3	many	CASSLNGGTDTQYF	TGTGCCAGCAGCTTGAACGGGGGCACAGATACGCAGTATTTT
TRBV20-1	NA	TRBJ2-7	many	CSARDGNSYEQYF	TGCAGTGCTAGAGACGGAAACTCCTACGAGCAGTACTTC
TRBV6-6	TRBD2	TRBJ2-1	medium-sized	CASSFSMERGDVGYNEQFF	TGTGCCAGCAGCTTCTCGATGGAGCGGGGGGATGTGGGCTACAATGAGCAGTTCTTC
TRBV4-3	NA	TRBJ1-4	many	CASSQERGSREKLFF	TGCGCCAGCAGCCAAGAGCGGGGGTCTCGAGAAAAACTGTTTTTT
TRBV3-1	NA	TRBJ2-1	many	CASRRMASAHNEQFF	TGTGCCAGCAGGCGAATGGCGTCGGCCCACAATGAGCAGTTCTTC
TRBV6-2/TRBV6-3	NA	TRBJ2-2	many	CASSFPGELFF	TGTGCCAGCAGTTTCCCCGGGGAGCTGTTTTTT
TRBV28	NA	TRBJ1-1	many	CASSLQGAPTEAFF	TGTGCCAGCAGTTTACAAGGGGCGCCGACTGAAGCTTTCTTT
TRBV2	TRBD2	TRBJ2-5	many	CASELAGAETQYF	TGTGCCAGCGAGCTAGCGGGGGCAGAGACCCAGTACTTC
TRBV20-1	TRBD1	TRBJ2-5	many	CSAVPGQGEETQYF	TGCAGTGCTGTCCCGGGACAGGGCGAAGAGACCCAGTACTTC
TRBV11-2	NA	TRBJ2-7	NA	CASSPWVRGNHYEQYF	TGTGCCAGCAGCCCCTGGGTGCGAGGGAACCACTACGAGCAGTACTTC
TRBV3-1	NA	TRBJ1-2	many	CASSQDTAGWVGYTF	TGTGCCAGCAGCCAAGATACGGCCGGTTGGGTTGGCTACACCTTC
TRBV6-1	NA	TRBJ2-2	many	CASSPRQMNTGELFF	TGTGCCAGCAGCCCGCGACAGATGAACACCGGGGAGCTGTTTTTT
TRBV11-1	TRBD1	TRBJ1-5	many	CASSIGTDQPQHF	TGTGCCAGCAGCATCGGGACAGATCAGCCCCAGCATTTT
TRBV10-2	NA	TRBJ2-2	many	CASTRAQVSGELFF	TGCGCCAGCACCCGGGCCCAAGTATCCGGGGAGCTGTTTTTT
TRBV5-5	TRBD1	TRBJ1-6	many	CASNEQGSYNSPLHF	TGTGCCAGCAACGAACAGGGGTCCTATAATTCACCCCTCCACTTT
TRBV24-1	TRBD1	TRBJ2-7	many	CATSDPGQGGYEQYF	TGTGCCACCAGTGATCCCGGACAGGGGGGCTACGAGCAGTACTTC
TRBV9	NA	TRBJ2-3	many	CASSILASTDTQYF	TGTGCCAGCAGCATACTAGCAAGCACAGATACGCAGTATTTT
TRBV19	NA	TRBJ1-4	NA	CASSPRSEKLFF	TGTGCCAGTAGTCCCCGCAGTGAAAAACTGTTTTTT
TRBV7-9	NA	TRBJ2-1	few	CASSFLAGSINEQFF	TGTGCCAGCAGCTTTTTAGCCGGATCGATCAATGAGCAGTTCTTC
TRBV7-8	NA	TRBJ1-5	NA	CASSLASESNQPQHF	TGTGCCAGCAGCTTAGCGTCAGAGAGCAATCAGCCCCAGCATTTT
TRBV28	TRBD1	TRBJ2-5	many	CASSFLGQGGQETQYF	TGTGCCAGCAGTTTCCTAGGACAGGGCGGGCAAGAGACCCAGTACTTC
TRBV5-4	NA	TRBJ2-1	many	CASSLRGAFYNEQFF	TGTGCCAGCAGCTTGCGGGGGGCCTTCTACAATGAGCAGTTCTTC
TRBV15	NA	TRBJ2-7	many	CATSREGGGYEQYF	TGTGCCACCAGCAGAGAAGGGGGAGGCTACGAGCAGTACTTC
TRBV24-1	NA	TRBJ2-2	many	CATSESGLTNTGELFF	TGTGCCACCAGTGAATCGGGGTTGACGAACACCGGGGAGCTGTTTTTT
TRBV20-1	TRBD1	TRBJ1-1	many	CRATGVNTEAFF	TGCAGGGCTACAGGGGTGAACACTGAAGCTTTCTTT
TRBV20-1	NA	TRBJ1-1	many	CSARDSRGNTEAFF	TGCAGTGCTAGAGATTCCAGGGGGAACACTGAAGCTTTCTTT
TRBV20-1	NA	TRBJ1-5	many	CSARDGGLDQPQHF	TGCAGTGCTAGAGATGGTGGGTTAGATCAGCCCCAGCATTTT